The 15 T cell receptor beta chains reported below all come from one sample, sequenced in a study of blood T cell repertoires in COVID-19. Libraries were prepared by immunoSEQ multiplex PCR; TCRdb keeps only in-frame clonotypes and omits some of them. Here the sample spans roughly 200,000 clones, approximately 90% being singletons. What was sequenced was PBMCs or T cells enriched from blood (not recorded which). Receptors originate from a man aged 25-45 years who had recovered from COVID-19.

The chain recombines TRBV11-2 with TRBJ1-3; D gene ambiguous. V lost 4 bases and J lost 1, with 11 bases in between. CDR1 and CDR2 (germline): SGHAT, FQNNGV. The CDR3 covers 15 residues. The CDR3 region is CASSSRERSGNTIYF. CDR3 bases: TGTGCCAGCAGCTCTAGAGAGAGGTCTGGAAACACCATATATTTT.

The CDR3 here is CATRDKVNSPLHF. The CDR3 DNA is TGTGCCACCCGAGACAAGGTTAATTCACCCCTCCACTTT. The chain is built from TRBV24-1 and TRBJ1-6, with D unclear. V dropped 9 bases and J dropped 6 bases, with 11 bases sitting between them. Germline V gene lookup returns CDR1 KGHDR and CDR2 SFDVKD. The CDR3 is made up of 13 amino acids.

The chain recombines TRBV11-2 with TRBJ1-2; D remains unclear. Germline CDR1 is SGHAT and CDR2 is FQNNGV. Trimming took off 2 bases at V and 4 bases at J, with 14 bases between the two ends. The CDR3 runs 15 residues. The CDR3 DNA reads TGTGCCAGCAGCTTATCAGGAACGAGCCGCTATGGCTACACCTTC. This translates into CASSLSGTSRYGYTF. The variable domain in full, completed from reference TRBV11-2 and TRBJ1-2, reads EAGVAQSPRYKIIEKRQSVAFWCNPISGHATLYWYQQILGQGPKLLIQFQNNGVVDDSQLPKDRFSAERLKGVDSTLKIQPAKLEDSAVYLCASSLSGTSRYGYTFGSGTRLTVV.

V and J are TRBV5-5 and TRBJ2-7, with 10 bases identical to TRBD2. The CDR3 spans 14 residues. Trimming removed 5 bases from V and 5 bases from J; junction bases left unmatched: 7. The germline V gene has CDR1 SGHKS and CDR2 YYEKEE (reference sequence). The CDR3 coding sequence is TGTGCCAGCAGTTTAGCGGGGGGTTTCCACGAGCAGTACTTC. Its translation: CASSLAGGFHEQYF.

This clone showed up just once. This chain uses TRBV19 with TRBJ2-3, with D hard to call. The CDR3 extends over 14 amino acids. Trimming removed 3 bases from V and 6 bases from J, with 13 bases in between. The germline gives CDR1 LNHDA, CDR2 SQIVND (reference sequence). The CDR3 loop reads CASSIEFVADTQYF. The CDR3 DNA follows: TGTGCCAGTAGTATTGAGTTCGTAGCTGATACGCAGTATTTT.

The chain couples TRBV19 to TRBJ2-7, with 7 bases lining up with TRBD1. Looked up from germline, CDR1 is LNHDA and CDR2 is SQIVND (reference sequence). The CDR3 is made up of 13 amino acids. Trimming removed 5 bases from V and 3 bases from J; junction bases left unmatched: 4. CDR3 sequence: CASSGTVFYEQYF. CDR3 nucleotides: TGTGCCAGTAGTGGGACAGTTTTCTACGAGCAGTACTTC.

This clone was picked up one time. This chain links TRBV7-2 with TRBJ1-1, with D tentatively TRBD1 (6 bases). This CDR3 comprises 15 residues. V lost 4 bases to trimming and J lost 4 bases, with 16 bases between them. From germline, CDR1 is SGHTA and CDR2 FQGNSA. The CDR3 is CASSSRGSLSTEAFF. CDR3 bases: TGTGCCAGCAGCTCCAGGGGTTCGTTAAGCACTGAAGCTTTCTTT.

The rearrangement links TRBV3-1 (or the pseudogene TRBV3-2) to TRBJ2-7, with D maybe TRBD2 (6 bases). The V gene lost 3 bases and the J gene lost 6 bases, with 15 bases spanning the gap. CDR3 length: 14 amino acids. From germline, CDR1 is LGHDT and CDR2 YNNKEL (reference sequence). The CDR3, as DNA: TGTGCCAGCAGCCATATCTTAAAGGGAGGCGAGCAGTACTTC. This encodes CASSHILKGGEQYF.

As DNA, the CDR3 is TGTGCCAGCAGGCGAGGACTAGCGGGAACCACCGGGGAGCTGTTTTTT. Translated, it gives CASRRGLAGTTGELFF. The J gene is TRBJ2-2, the V gene TRBV27; 12 bases align to TRBD2. The germline V gene has CDR1 MNHEY and CDR2 SMNVEV (reference sequence). The CDR3 length is 16 residues. V lost 6 bases to trimming and J lost 4 bases; unmatched junction nucleotides: 6.

CDR3 DNA sequence: TGTGCCAGCAGTGAATTGACAGGGTTGGTAGGCGGGGAGCTGTTTTTT. Translation: CASSELTGLVGGELFF. This sequence joins TRBV6-1 and TRBJ2-2, with TRBD1 matching 7 bases. Germline CDR1 and CDR2: MNHNS and SASEGT. Trimming cost V 2 bases and J 7 bases; bases outside gene matches: 10. CDR3 length equals 16 residues.

V is TRBV6-1 and J is TRBJ2-7; D call uncertain. The CDR3 covers 12 residues. Germline V CDR1 and CDR2: MNHNS, SASEGT. V gave up 3 bases and J gave up 1 base, with 4 bases separating them. CDR3 bases: TGTGCCAGCAGTGACCTGTCCTACGAGCAGTACTTC. Amino acid sequence: CASSDLSYEQYF.

The gene calls are TRBV24-1 and TRBJ1-1, with a tentative D call TRBD1 (5 bases). This CDR3 has 14 residues. The V gene lost 1 base and the J gene lost 10 bases, with 15 bases spanning the gap. Looked up from germline, CDR1 is KGHDR and CDR2 is SFDVKD. The chain's CDR3 is CATSDLLGGSGAFF. The CDR3 region has the DNA TGTGCCACCAGTGATTTATTGGGGGGGAGTGGAGCTTTCTTT.

V and J are TRBV6-5 and TRBJ1-5; 8 nucleotides agree with TRBD1. The CDR3 length is 13 residues. Germline V gene sequence: CDR1 MNHEY, CDR2 SVGAGI. J lost 7 bases, V lost 9 bases, and 8 bases had no gene match. This CDR3 reads CASTTGVEQPQHF. The CDR3 DNA sequence: TGTGCCAGTACGACAGGGGTAGAACAGCCCCAGCATTTT.

This chain uses TRBV6-2 or TRBV6-3 with TRBJ2-1, with D possibly being TRBD2 (6 bases). The germline CDR1 and CDR2 sequences are MNHEY and SVGEGT. Trimming removed 3 bases from V and 3 bases from J, with 9 bases in between. The CDR3 is 14 residues long. The CDR3 loop reads CASSYGGNYNEQFF. CDR3 in DNA: TGTGCCAGCAGTTATGGCGGGAACTACAATGAGCAGTTCTTC.

The gene calls are TRBV2 and TRBJ2-1, with 11 bases fitting TRBD2. CDR1 SNHLY and CDR2 FYNNEI come from the germline V gene. V was pared by 10 bases and J by 2 bases, with 10 bases of the junction left unmatched. The CDR3 is 16 amino acids. Here the CDR3 reads CATTLSSGGTYNEQFF. The CDR3 bases are TGTGCCACAACCCTATCTAGCGGGGGGACCTACAATGAGCAGTTCTTC.